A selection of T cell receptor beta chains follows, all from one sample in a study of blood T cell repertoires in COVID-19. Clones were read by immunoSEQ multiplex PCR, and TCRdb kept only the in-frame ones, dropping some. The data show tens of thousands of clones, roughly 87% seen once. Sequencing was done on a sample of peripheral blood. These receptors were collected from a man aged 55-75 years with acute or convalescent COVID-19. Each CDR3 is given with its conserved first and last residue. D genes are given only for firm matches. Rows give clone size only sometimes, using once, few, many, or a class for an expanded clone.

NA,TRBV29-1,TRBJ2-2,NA,CSASVGLAPNTGELFF,TGCAGCGCCTCCGTTGGGCTAGCGCCGAACACCGGGGAGCTGTTTTTT
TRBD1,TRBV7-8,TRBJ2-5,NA,CASSSNGQGFVETQYF,TGTGCCAGCAGCTCTAATGGACAGGGTTTCGTTGAGACCCAGTACTTC
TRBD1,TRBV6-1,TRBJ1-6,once,CASSESGTVYNSPLHF,TGTGCCAGCAGTGAATCCGGGACAGTTTATAATTCACCCCTCCACTTT
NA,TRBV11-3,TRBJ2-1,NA,CASSYDQGSYNEQFF,TGTGCCAGCAGCTACGACCAGGGCTCCTACAATGAGCAGTTCTTC
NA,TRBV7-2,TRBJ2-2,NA,CASSSGLSTGELFF,TGTGCCAGCAGCTCGGGACTTTCCACCGGGGAGCTGTTTTTT
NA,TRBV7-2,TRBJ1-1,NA,CASSLGPRGTEAFF,TGTGCCAGCAGCTTAGGGCCCCGGGGGACTGAAGCTTTCTTT
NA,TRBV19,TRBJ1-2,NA,CASSTKGRGYGYTF,TGTGCCAGTAGTACGAAAGGCCGGGGCTATGGCTACACCTTC
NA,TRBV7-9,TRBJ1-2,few,CASSPPNLYGYTF,TGTGCCAGCAGCCCACCTAATCTCTATGGCTACACCTTC
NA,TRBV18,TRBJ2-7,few,CASSPRQGTYEQYF,TGTGCCAGCTCACCACGTCAGGGGACCTACGAGCAGTACTTC
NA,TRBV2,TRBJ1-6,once,CASRPEYSPLHF,TGTGCCAGCAGACCTGAGTATTCACCCCTCCACTTT
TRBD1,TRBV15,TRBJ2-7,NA,CATSADRDYEQYF,TGTGCCACCAGCGCCGACAGGGACTACGAGCAGTACTTC
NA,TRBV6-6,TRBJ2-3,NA,CASSVRDTQYF,TGTGCCAGCAGTGTCCGGGATACGCAGTATTTT
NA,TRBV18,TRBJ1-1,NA,CASSPGDPGLNTEAFF,TGTGCCAGCTCACCGGGAGATCCGGGGTTGAACACTGAAGCTTTCTTT
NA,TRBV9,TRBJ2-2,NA,CASSSHSRTGELFF,TGTGCCAGCAGCTCCCACAGCCGAACCGGGGAGCTGTTTTTT
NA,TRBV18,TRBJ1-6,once,CASSPPGSRGSPLHF,TGTGCCAGCTCACCACCTGGGTCCAGGGGTTCACCCCTCCACTTT
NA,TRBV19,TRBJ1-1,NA,CASRSGFGQQNTEAFF,TGTGCCAGTCGGTCCGGTTTTGGACAGCAGAACACTGAAGCTTTCTTT
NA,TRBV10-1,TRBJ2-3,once,CASSVSSGDTQYF,TGCGCCAGCAGTGTTTCTAGTGGTGATACGCAGTATTTT
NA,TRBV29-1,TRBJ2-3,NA,CSVEASTDTQYF,TGCAGCGTTGAGGCTAGCACAGATACGCAGTATTTT
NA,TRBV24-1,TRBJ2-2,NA,CATSDLGGGEDTGELFF,TGTGCCACCAGTGATTTGGGAGGGGGCGAGGACACCGGGGAGCTGTTTTTT
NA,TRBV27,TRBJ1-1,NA,CASSSQGNTEAFF,TGTGCCAGCAGTTCACAGGGGAACACTGAAGCTTTCTTT
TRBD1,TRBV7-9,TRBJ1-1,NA,CASSWGQMNTEAFF,TGTGCCAGCAGCTGGGGACAGATGAACACTGAAGCTTTCTTT